Shown below are 31 T cell receptor beta chains from a single sample sequenced in a study of T cells in Graves' hyperthyroidism and ophthalmopathy. Amplification yielded TCR beta CDR3 regions, with RNA transcripts as the source. An initial round of RT-PCR targeting the TCR CDR3 relied on the HTBI primer set. Using its own MiXCR run on the multiplex PCR reads, TCRdb lists one record per CDR3 protein. The top ten hold over 45% of the sample, which has hundreds of thousands of distinct CDR3 sequences, 15% to 20% seen once. Material for sequencing was blood. Receptors were obtained from a middle-aged man with Graves' ophthalmopathy.

At least ten counts were recorded for this clonotype. This chain links TRBV3-1 with TRBJ2-3; 7 bases are a match to TRBD2. Germline CDR1 and CDR2: LGHDT and YNNKEL (reference sequence). The CDR3 covers 16 residues. V gave up 0 bases and J gave up 3 bases; unmatched junction bases: 6. CDR3 bases: TGTGCCAGCAGCCAAGATTCCAGCGGGGAGACAGATACGCAGTATTTT. Encoded protein: CASSQDSSGETDTQYF.

This clonotype has more than one count but fewer than ten. The J gene is TRBJ2-2, the V gene TRBV6-6, with 7 bases identical to TRBD2. The CDR3 loop spans 16 amino acids. CDR1 and CDR2 (germline): MNHNY, SVGAGI (reference sequence). Trimming took 2 bases from V and 0 from J; bases not matched to a gene: 3. The CDR3 region has the DNA TGTGCCAGCAGTTACGAGGCGGGGGCGAACACCGGGGAGCTGTTTTTT. Amino acids: CASSYEAGANTGELFF.

A single count supports this clonotype. The chain recombines TRBV5-4 with TRBJ2-2, with TRBD2 matching 12 bases. Unmatched junction bases numbered 5, after V lost 4 bases and J lost 4 bases. Germline lookup yields CDR1 SGHNT and CDR2 YYREEE (reference sequence). The length of the CDR3 is 16 residues. Written as DNA, the CDR3 is TGTGCCAGCAGCCCTAGCGGGGGGGCCTTCACCGGGGAGCTGTTTTTT. Translated, it gives CASSPSGGAFTGELFF.

This clonotype showed up just a few times. The chain links TRBV5-1 to TRBJ2-2; 7 bases align to TRBD1. Per the germline V gene, CDR1 is SGHRS and CDR2 is YFSETQ. CDR3 size: 14 residues. The ends lost 4 bases at V and 8 bases at J; junction bases unmatched: 8. Here the CDR3 reads CASSTGTDRGELFF. The DNA for the CDR3 is TGCGCCAGCAGCACCGGGACAGATAGGGGGGAGCTGTTTTTT.

The CDR3 is CSARTGGTNQPQHF. The CDR3 DNA follows: TGCAGTGCTAGGACAGGGGGTACCAATCAGCCCCAGCATTTT. V usage is TRBV20-1 and J usage is TRBJ1-5; 9 nucleotides agree with TRBD1. The V segment lost 3 bases and the J segment 3 bases; nucleotides outside the gene matches: 3. The germline V gene encodes CDR1 DFQATT and CDR2 SNEGSKA (reference sequence). The CDR3 length is 14 residues.

For this clonotype: A read error may be the cause here, since a much bigger clone is one base away. The genes are TRBV7-2 and TRBJ2-7; D gene ambiguous. CDR3 length: 12 amino acids. The V end was cut by 5 bases, the J end by 1 base, with 6 bases between. Germline CDR1 SGHTA, CDR2 FQGNSA. The CDR3, as DNA: TGTGCCAGCAGCCACGTTTCCTACGAGCAGTACTTC. As protein: CASSHVSYEQYF.

This clonotype was detected a few times. The rearrangement links TRBV29-1 to TRBJ2-5, with D maybe TRBD1 (6 bases). Germline CDR1 is SQVTM and CDR2 is ANQGSEA. V was shortened by 6 bases and J by 1 base, with 12 bases between the two germline ends. The CDR3 sequence is 13 residues long. The CDR3 loop is CSVPADSQETQYF. The CDR3 DNA reads as TGCAGCGTACCCGCGGACAGCCAAGAGACCCAGTACTTC.

This clonotype occurred a few times. V gene TRBV29-1 combines with J gene TRBJ1-4; no firm D call. CDR3 size: 13 residues. Germline lookup yields CDR1 SQVTM and CDR2 ANQGSEA. V gave up 4 bases and J gave up 1 base, with 7 bases separating them. CDR3 in amino acids: CSVAQRTNEKLFF. The CDR3 DNA is TGCAGCGTTGCGCAACGAACTAATGAAAAACTGTTTTTT.

This clonotype has ten or more counts. This sequence joins TRBV28 and TRBJ2-7; 12 bases are a match to TRBD1. CDR1 is MDHEN, CDR2 SYDVKM, per germline. This CDR3 contains 15 residues. V gave up 6 bases and J gave up 5 bases; unmatched junction bases: 8. CDR3 nucleotide sequence: TGTGCCAGCAGGACCCCCGGGACAGGGGGCAACGAGCAGTACTTC. It codes for CASRTPGTGGNEQYF.

A few counts support this clonotype. The chain recombines TRBV7-3 with TRBJ2-5, with 8 positions matching TRBD2. J gave up 2 bases and V 1 base, and 3 bases lay outside the gene matches. Per germline, CDR1 SGHTA and CDR2 FQGTGA. The CDR3 extends over 15 amino acids. CDR3: CASSLSGGRQETQYF. The CDR3 DNA sequence: TGTGCCAGCAGCTTAAGCGGGGGGCGGCAAGAGACCCAGTACTTC.

The chain uses TRBV12-3 or TRBV12-4 and TRBJ2-3, with TRBD2 identical over 10 bases. The CDR3 covers 18 residues. Unmatched junction bases numbered 11, after V lost 1 base and J lost 4 bases. The CDR3 here is CASSLEWLAGASADTQYF. DNA for the CDR3: TGTGCCAGCAGTTTAGAGTGGCTAGCGGGGGCCTCAGCAGATACGCAGTATTTT.

This clonotype was found many times. The V and J genes are TRBV7-2 and TRBJ2-7; 9 positions match TRBD1. The germline gives CDR1 SGHTA, CDR2 FQGNSA. V dropped 5 bases and J dropped 2; count of bases not matched to a gene: 7. This CDR3 is 15 amino acids long. In DNA, the CDR3 is TGTGCCAGCAGCCTTACCGGACAGGGGACCTACGAGCAGTACTTC. Protein sequence: CASSLTGQGTYEQYF.

This clonotype was counted many times. The chain uses TRBV7-9 and TRBJ2-5; D is undetermined. V lost 5 bases to trimming and J lost 2 bases, with 18 bases between them. The CDR3 covers 16 residues. The V gene's germline CDR1 is SEHNR and CDR2 FQNEAQ (reference sequence). The CDR3 protein is CASSQLLRTVQETQYF. DNA of the CDR3: TGTGCCAGCAGCCAATTACTACGGACGGTACAAGAGACCCAGTACTTC. Filled out from reference TRBV7-9 and TRBJ2-5, the complete variable domain reads DTGVSQNPRHKITKRGQNVTFRCDPISEHNRLYWYRQTLGQGPEFLTYFQNEAQLEKSRLLSDRFSAERPKGSFSTLEIQRTEQGDSAMYLCASSQLLRTVQETQYFGPGTRLLVL.

The chain recombines TRBV4-2 with TRBJ2-1; D remains ambiguous. This CDR3 contains 14 residues. The germline V and J ends were trimmed by 0 bases and 8 bases, with 11 bases remaining between them. Germline V gene lookup returns CDR1 LGHNA and CDR2 YNFKEQ. The CDR3 DNA sequence: TGTGCCAGCAGCCAAGATAGCAGGATGGATGAGCAGTTCTTC. Translated, it gives CASSQDSRMDEQFF.

The genes are TRBV6-6 and TRBJ2-1; 7 nucleotides match TRBD1. Germline-derived CDR1 and CDR2 are MNHNY and SVGAGI (reference sequence). V lost 0 bases, J lost 7 bases, and 6 bases stayed unmatched. The CDR3 has 15 residues. The CDR3 loop is CASSYSQGVGNEQFF. The CDR3 DNA follows: TGTGCCAGCAGTTACTCCCAGGGGGTAGGGAATGAGCAGTTCTTC.

V gene TRBV7-9 combines with J gene TRBJ2-7; D is possibly TRBD1 (5 bases). The CDR3 sequence is 15 residues long. The germline V and J ends were trimmed by 6 bases and 0 bases, with 15 bases remaining between them. Germline CDR1 reads SEHNR; CDR2 reads FQNEAQ (reference sequence). The CDR3 DNA reads as TGTGCCAGCAGTTTTGACAGTTACCGCTCCTACGAGCAGTACTTC. Translated, it gives CASSFDSYRSYEQYF.

This sequence joins TRBV20-1 and TRBJ2-5; the D gene is possibly TRBD1 (5 bases). The CDR3 sequence is 15 residues long. The germline V gene has CDR1 DFQATT and CDR2 SNEGSKA (reference sequence). V was trimmed by 6 bases and J by 2 bases, leaving 19 bases between them. The CDR3 bases are TGCAGTGCAACCACAGGCAACGACCTACAAGAGACCCAGTACTTC. Translating gives CSATTGNDLQETQYF.

The J gene is TRBJ2-6, the V gene TRBV3-1; D is undetermined. V was trimmed by 1 base and J by 1 base, leaving 2 bases between them. The germline gives CDR1 LGHDT, CDR2 YNNKEL (reference sequence). CDR3 length equals 14 residues. The CDR3 coding sequence is TGTGCCAGCAGCCAAGGGTCTGGGGCCAACGTCCTGACTTTC. Its protein product is CASSQGSGANVLTF.

The V call is TRBV24-1, the J call TRBJ2-5, with D perhaps TRBD2 (7 bases). This CDR3 comprises 15 residues. Germline values: CDR1 KGHDR, CDR2 SFDVKD. Trimming took off 0 bases at V and 4 bases at J, with 11 bases between the two ends. The CDR3 reads CATSDLEGGGETQYF. In DNA, the CDR3 is TGTGCCACCAGTGATTTGGAGGGGGGGGGAGAGACCCAGTACTTC.

This clonotype has at least ten counts. This chain joins TRBV29-1 and TRBJ2-1; possible D gene TRBD2, 5 bases. Germline assignment: CDR1 SQVTM and CDR2 ANQGSEA. CDR3 length: 14 amino acids. Deletions cut 2 bases from V and 2 bases from J, with 10 bases between. CDR3 residues: CSVEPRLTYNEQFF. The CDR3 DNA sequence: TGCAGCGTTGAACCCAGACTAACCTACAATGAGCAGTTCTTC.

The genes are TRBV4-2 and TRBJ2-7, with a weak D call TRBD2 (5 bases). Trimming shortened V by 0 bases and J by 7 bases, and 13 bases separated the two germline ends. This CDR3 is built from 14 residues. Germline V gene sequence: CDR1 LGHNA, CDR2 YNFKEQ. The DNA of the CDR3 is TGTGCCAGCAGCCAAGATCGGGGAACTTGGGAGCAGTACTTC. This gives the protein CASSQDRGTWEQYF.

Details on this clonotype: Compared with germline, one end of the junction differs, possibly owing to a read error. V is TRBV20-1 and J is TRBJ2-3, with TRBD2 identical over 9 bases. The CDR3 is made up of 13 amino acids. The V gene's germline CDR1 is DFQATT and CDR2 SNEGSKA (reference sequence). The CDR3 protein is CSTSRAGGDTQYF. The CDR3 DNA reads as TGCAGTACTAGTCGGGCGGGAGGGGATACGCAGTATTTT.

This clonotype showed up many times. The V and J genes are TRBV28 and TRBJ2-7; weak D call: TRBD1 (6 bases). Germline assignment: CDR1 MDHEN and CDR2 SYDVKM. There are 17 residues in the CDR3. V was shortened by 4 bases and J by 4 bases, with 23 bases between the two germline ends. The CDR3 region is CASSSLNSARGGYEQYF. For the CDR3, the DNA is TGTGCCAGCAGTTCCCTAAATTCAGCTAGAGGGGGATACGAGCAGTACTTC.

This clonotype was seen repeatedly, ten times or more. This chain joins TRBV28 and TRBJ1-5, with 12 bases matching TRBD1. This CDR3 is built from 17 residues. CDR1 is MDHEN and CDR2 is SYDVKM in the germline V gene. V lost 1 base, J lost 4 bases, and 5 bases stayed unmatched. DNA for the CDR3: TGTGCCAGCAGTTTATCGGGACAGGGGGCTCGTAATCAGCCCCAGCATTTT. Protein sequence: CASSLSGQGARNQPQHF.

The chain couples TRBV5-1 to TRBJ2-1; no clear D gene. The CDR3 extends over 14 amino acids. Germline assignment: CDR1 SGHRS and CDR2 YFSETQ. V gave up 0 bases and J gave up 5 bases, with 9 bases separating them. DNA of the CDR3: TGCGCCAGCAGCTTGGGATCGCCCCACAATGAGCAGTTCTTC. Its translation: CASSLGSPHNEQFF.

The genes are TRBV3-1 and TRBJ1-6; the match to TRBD1 covers 10 bases. This CDR3 spans 16 amino acids. Per the germline V gene, CDR1 is LGHDT and CDR2 is YNNKEL (reference sequence). The ends lost 4 bases at V and 8 bases at J; junction bases unmatched: 8. CDR3 region: CASSRGLGQGYSPLHF. In DNA, the CDR3 is TGTGCCAGCAGCCGGGGGCTGGGACAGGGGTATTCACCCCTCCACTTT.

The gene calls are TRBV30 and TRBJ1-4; D gene ambiguous. V lost 4 bases and J lost 8, with 2 bases in between. There are 9 residues in the CDR3. From germline, CDR1 is GTSNPN and CDR2 SVGIG (reference sequence). The CDR3: CAWMEKLFF. The CDR3 DNA sequence: TGTGCCTGGATGGAAAAACTGTTTTTT.

This clonotype appeared a few times. The genes are TRBV5-1 and TRBJ2-6, with D perhaps matching TRBD1 (5 bases). The CDR3 totals 17 residues. Germline lookup yields CDR1 SGHRS and CDR2 YFSETQ. Trimming left V 0 bases short and J 0 bases short, with 10 bases between. The CDR3 here is CASSLDRIVSGANVLTF. Written as DNA, the CDR3 is TGCGCCAGCAGCTTGGACAGGATAGTCTCTGGGGCCAACGTCCTGACTTTC. The full variable domain, in which reference TRBV5-1 and TRBJ2-6 provide the parts outside the CDR3, is KAGVTQTPRYLIKTRGQQVTLSCSPISGHRSVSWYQQTPGQGLQFLFEYFSETQRNKGNFPGRFSGRQFSNSRSEMNVSTLELGDSALYLCASSLDRIVSGANVLTFGAGSRLTVL.

The gene calls are TRBV6-1 and TRBJ1-5; perhaps TRBD1 as D (6 bases). V lost 0 bases to trimming and J lost 3 bases, with 9 bases between them. CDR1 and CDR2 (germline): MNHNS, SASEGT. The CDR3 sequence is 15 residues long. CDR3 DNA: TGTGCCAGCAGTGAAGCCCCGGGGGCCAATCAGCCCCAGCATTTT. Translated, it gives CASSEAPGANQPQHF.

This sequence joins TRBV24-1 and TRBJ2-2, with D unresolved. The CDR3 loop spans 15 amino acids. V was shortened by 0 bases and J by 0 bases, with 4 bases between the two germline ends. The V gene's germline CDR1 is KGHDR and CDR2 SFDVKD. CDR3 loop: CATSDLGPNTGELFF. The CDR3 region has the DNA TGTGCCACCAGTGATTTGGGCCCGAACACCGGGGAGCTGTTTTTT.

This sequence joins TRBV5-6 and TRBJ2-5; 13 bases are a match to TRBD2. The CDR3 has 18 residues. Germline trimming cut 4 bases from V and 4 bases from J; bases unmatched to any gene: 13. Germline assignment: CDR1 SGHDT and CDR2 YYEEEE. This CDR3 reads CASSPEFGTSGNVETQYF. The CDR3 DNA sequence: TGTGCCAGCAGCCCCGAGTTCGGGACTAGCGGGAATGTAGAGACCCAGTACTTC.